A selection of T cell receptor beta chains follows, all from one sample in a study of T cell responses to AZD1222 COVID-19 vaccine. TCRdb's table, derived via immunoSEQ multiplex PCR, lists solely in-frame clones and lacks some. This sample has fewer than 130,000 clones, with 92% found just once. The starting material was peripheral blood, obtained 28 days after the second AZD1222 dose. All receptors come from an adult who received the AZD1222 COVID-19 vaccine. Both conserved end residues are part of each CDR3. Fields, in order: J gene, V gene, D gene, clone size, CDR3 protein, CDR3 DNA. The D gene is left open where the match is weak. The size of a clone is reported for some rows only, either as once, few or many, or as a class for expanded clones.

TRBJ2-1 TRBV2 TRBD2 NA CASTLGGVLLNEQFF TGTGCCAGTACCTTGGGGGGGGTTCTTTTGAATGAGCAGTTCTTC
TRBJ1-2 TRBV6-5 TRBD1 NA CASGTGFRHGYTF TGTGCCAGCGGGACAGGCTTTCGTCACGGCTACACCTTC
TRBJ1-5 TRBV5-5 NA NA CASSFLNTQGNQPQHF TGTGCCAGCAGCTTTCTCAATACACAGGGAAATCAGCCCCAGCATTTT
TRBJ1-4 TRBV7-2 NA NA CASSLGVGEKLFF TGTGCCAGCAGCTTGGGAGTTGGAGAAAAACTGTTTTTT
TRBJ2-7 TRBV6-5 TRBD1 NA CASSSLTGGYEQYF TGTGCCAGCAGTTCCCTGACAGGGGGCTACGAGCAGTACTTC
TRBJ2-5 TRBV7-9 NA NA CASSTGVQETQYF TGTGCCAGCAGCACCGGGGTCCAAGAGACCCAGTACTTC
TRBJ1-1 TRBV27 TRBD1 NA CASSLFGTGRLGTEAFF TGTGCCAGCAGTTTATTCGGGACAGGGCGATTGGGGACTGAAGCTTTCTTT
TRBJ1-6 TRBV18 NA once CASCGVSPNSPLHF TGTGCCAGCTGCGGGGTGTCCCCTAATTCACCCCTCCACTTT
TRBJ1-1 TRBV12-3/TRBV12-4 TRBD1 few CASRSQGGTEAFF TGTGCCAGCAGGTCACAGGGGGGTACTGAAGCTTTCTTT
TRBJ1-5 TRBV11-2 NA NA CASSLVPGNQPQHF TGTGCCAGCAGCTTAGTTCCCGGCAATCAGCCCCAGCATTTT
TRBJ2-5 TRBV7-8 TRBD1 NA CASSSVRDRRGETQYF TGTGCCAGCAGCTCGGTACGGGACAGGAGGGGGGAGACCCAGTACTTC
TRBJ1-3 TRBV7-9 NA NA CASSFTSGAIYF TGTGCCAGCAGCTTCACTTCAGGGGCCATATATTTT
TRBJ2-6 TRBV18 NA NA CASSPPSGANVLTF TGTGCCAGCTCACCACCGTCTGGGGCCAACGTCCTGACTTTC
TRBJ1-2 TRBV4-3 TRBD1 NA CASSPTVGTAGGGYTF TGCGCCAGCAGCCCCACCGTAGGGACAGCAGGGGGTGGCTACACCTTC
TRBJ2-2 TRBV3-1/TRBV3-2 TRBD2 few CASSQAPPGGFRTGELFF TGTGCCAGCAGCCAAGCACCCCCGGGGGGGTTTCGGACCGGGGAGCTGTTTTTT
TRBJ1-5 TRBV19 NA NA CASSPGVYSNQPQHF TGTGCCAGTAGTCCAGGAGTCTATAGCAATCAGCCCCAGCATTTT
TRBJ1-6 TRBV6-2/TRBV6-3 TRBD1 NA CASSLRDSVNSPLHF TGTGCCAGCAGCCTCCGGGACAGCGTTAATTCACCCCTCCACTTT
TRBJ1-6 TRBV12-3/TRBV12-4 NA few CASRTGSSPLHF TGTGCCAGCAGAACAGGGAGCTCACCCCTCCACTTT
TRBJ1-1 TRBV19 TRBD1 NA CASTEPKQGWGNTEAFF TGTGCCAGTACCGAACCCAAACAGGGGTGGGGGAACACTGAAGCTTTCTTT
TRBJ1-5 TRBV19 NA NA CASKIGSTLYSNQPQHF TGTGCCAGCAAAATAGGGTCCACACTATATAGCAATCAGCCCCAGCATTTT
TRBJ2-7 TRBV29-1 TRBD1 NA CSVGGGCKGQGSRLWNHEQYF TGCAGCGTTGGGGGGGGGTGTAAGGGACAGGGATCGAGACTATGGAACCACGAGCAGTACTTC
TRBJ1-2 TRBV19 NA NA CASSGGVGYTF TGTGCCAGTAGTGGGGGCGTCGGCTACACCTTC
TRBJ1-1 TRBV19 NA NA CASSIDGQPNTEAFF TGTGCCAGTAGTATAGATGGACAGCCGAACACTGAAGCTTTCTTT
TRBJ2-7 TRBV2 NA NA CASSGGPSYYEQYF TGTGCCAGCAGTGGGGGGCCGAGTTACTACGAGCAGTACTTC
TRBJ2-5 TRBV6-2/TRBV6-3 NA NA CASSYGPVPETQYF TGTGCCAGCAGTTACGGCCCTGTTCCAGAGACCCAGTACTTC
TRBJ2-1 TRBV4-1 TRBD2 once CASSQERGGQNEQFF TGCGCCAGCAGCCAAGAACGGGGGGGCCAGAATGAGCAGTTCTTC
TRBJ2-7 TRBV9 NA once CASSVSTGGGSYEQYF TGTGCCAGCAGCGTTTCGACAGGCGGAGGCTCCTACGAGCAGTACTTC
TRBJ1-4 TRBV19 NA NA CASSTMGTNEKLFF TGTGCCAGTAGTACGATGGGAACTAATGAAAAACTGTTTTTT
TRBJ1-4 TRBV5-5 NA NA CASSSYREVEEKLFF TGTGCCAGCAGCTCGTACAGGGAGGTGGAGGAAAAACTGTTTTTT
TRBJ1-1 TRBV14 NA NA CASSQVSSSTEAFF TGTGCCAGCAGCCAAGTATCCAGTAGCACTGAAGCTTTCTTT
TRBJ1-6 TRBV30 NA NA CAWGDWYNSPLHF TGTGCCTGGGGGGACTGGTATAATTCACCCCTCCACTTT
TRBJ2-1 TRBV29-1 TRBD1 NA CSVVGDRDRGIDEQFF TGCAGCGTTGTGGGGGACCGGGACAGGGGAATTGATGAGCAGTTCTTC
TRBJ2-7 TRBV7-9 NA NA CASSYWDSFIEQYF TGTGCCAGCAGCTATTGGGACTCCTTTATCGAGCAGTACTTC
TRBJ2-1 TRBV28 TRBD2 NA CASSLFRGGSGSTFF TGTGCCAGCAGTTTATTCCGGGGGGGATCTGGGAGTACGTTCTTC
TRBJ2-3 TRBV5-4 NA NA CASSSLAGDTQYF TGTGCCAGCAGTTCCCTAGCCGGAGATACGCAGTATTTT
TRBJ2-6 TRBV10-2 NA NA CASSEWGGANVLTF TGCGCCAGCAGTGAGTGGGGTGGGGCCAACGTCCTGACTTTC
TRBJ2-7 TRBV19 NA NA CASSIDFGRYEQYF TGTGCCAGTAGTATCGATTTTGGCCGCTACGAGCAGTACTTC
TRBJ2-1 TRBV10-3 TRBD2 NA CASRGGESYNEQFF TGTGCCTCCCGGGGGGGGGAATCCTACAATGAGCAGTTCTTC
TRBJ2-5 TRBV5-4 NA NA CASSLVGGLGETQYF TGTGCCAGCAGCTTGGTCGGGGGCTTAGGGGAGACCCAGTACTTC
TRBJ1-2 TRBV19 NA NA CASSKAGPTYGYTF TGTGCCAGTAGTAAAGCGGGACCGACCTATGGCTACACCTTC
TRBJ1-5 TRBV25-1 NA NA CASSEYGQPQHF TGTGCCAGCAGTGAATATGGACAGCCCCAGCATTTT
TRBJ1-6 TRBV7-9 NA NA CASTLGGDSPLHF TGTGCCAGCACCTTGGGGGGGGATTCACCCCTCCACTTT
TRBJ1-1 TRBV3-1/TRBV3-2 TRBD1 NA CASSQQGALEAFF TGTGCCAGCAGCCAACAGGGGGCGCTGGAAGCTTTCTTT
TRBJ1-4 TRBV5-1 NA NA CASSPTATNEKLFF TGCGCCAGCAGCCCTACAGCAACTAATGAAAAACTGTTTTTT
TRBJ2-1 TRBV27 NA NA CASRRQGWNEQFF TGTGCCAGCAGACGGCAGGGGTGGAATGAGCAGTTCTTC
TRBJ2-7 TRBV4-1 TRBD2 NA CASSPQRGQTYEQYF TGCGCCAGCAGCCCCCAGCGGGGGCAAACCTACGAGCAGTACTTC
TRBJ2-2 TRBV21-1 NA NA CASGTGLDTGELFF TGTGCCAGCGGGACAGGGTTGGACACCGGGGAGCTGTTTTTT
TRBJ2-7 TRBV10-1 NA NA CASSAHGRDGRYEQYF TGCGCCAGCAGTGCGCATGGACGGGACGGTCGGTACGAGCAGTACTTC
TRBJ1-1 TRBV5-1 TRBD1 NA CASSFGQGAAEAFF TGCGCCAGCAGCTTTGGACAGGGGGCCGCTGAAGCTTTCTTT
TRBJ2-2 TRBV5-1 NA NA CASSLEGRVEGELFF TGCGCCAGCAGCTTGGAGGGCAGGGTCGAGGGGGAGCTGTTTTTT
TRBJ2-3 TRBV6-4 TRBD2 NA CASSDSRGGAQYF TGTGCCAGCAGTGACTCAAGGGGAGGGGCGCAGTATTTT
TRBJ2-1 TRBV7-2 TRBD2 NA CASSSPSGGASDEQFF TGTGCCAGCAGCTCACCGAGCGGGGGGGCAAGTGATGAGCAGTTCTTC
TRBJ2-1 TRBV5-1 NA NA CASSLGGQSYNEQFF TGCGCCAGCAGCTTGGGAGGCCAATCCTACAATGAGCAGTTCTTC